This is a list of T cell receptor beta chains from one sample in a study of T-cell reconstitution after alpha-beta-depleted transplantation in children. TCRdb re-called the PCR reads with MiXCR, one entry per CDR3 protein. This sample has hundreds of thousands of distinct CDR3 sequences; 6% to 10% occur once, and the top ten carry approximately 9.1%. The sequences come from peripheral blood, collected 360 days after TCRalphabeta/CD19-depleted stem cell transplant. These receptors were obtained from a female patient between 2 and 15 years old who had a stem cell transplant for Fanconi anemia, so the T cells may come from the graft donor. Both conserved end residues are part of each CDR3. D genes are given only for firm matches. The size of a clone is reported for some rows only, either as once, few or many, or as a class for expanded clones.

j_call: TRBJ2-3; clone_size: many; d_call: .; v_call: TRBV4-1; cdr3_aa: CASSQEPTDTQYF; cdr3_nt: TGCGCCAGCAGCCAAGAACCCACAGATACGCAGTATTTT
j_call: TRBJ2-3; clone_size: .; d_call: .; v_call: TRBV25-1; cdr3_aa: CASSELMGLKDTQYF; cdr3_nt: TGTGCCAGCAGTGAATTGATGGGCTTAAAGGATACGCAGTATTTT
j_call: TRBJ1-5; clone_size: many; d_call: .; v_call: TRBV20-1; cdr3_aa: CSAAGQGRKPQHF; cdr3_nt: TGCAGTGCTGCGGGTCAGGGGAGGAAGCCCCAGCATTTT
j_call: TRBJ2-1; clone_size: few; d_call: .; v_call: TRBV7-8; cdr3_aa: CASSLAAFDEQFF; cdr3_nt: TGTGCCAGCAGCTTAGCGGCATTCGATGAGCAGTTCTTC
j_call: TRBJ2-2; clone_size: many; d_call: .; v_call: TRBV28; cdr3_aa: CASSLRAGELFF; cdr3_nt: TGTGCCAGCAGTTTGAGGGCCGGGGAGCTGTTTTTT
j_call: TRBJ1-5; clone_size: .; d_call: TRBD1; v_call: TRBV28; cdr3_aa: CASSRPGGFSNQPQHF; cdr3_nt: TGTGCCAGCAGCCGCCCAGGGGGATTCAGCAATCAGCCCCAGCATTTT
j_call: TRBJ2-5; clone_size: many; d_call: .; v_call: TRBV20-1; cdr3_aa: CSAPTRETQYF; cdr3_nt: TGCAGTGCACCTACGAGAGAGACCCAGTACTTC
j_call: TRBJ1-2; clone_size: few; d_call: .; v_call: TRBV14; cdr3_aa: CASGHRGYGYTF; cdr3_nt: TGTGCCTCAGGACATCGGGGCTATGGCTACACCTTC
j_call: TRBJ2-1; clone_size: few; d_call: TRBD2; v_call: TRBV25-1; cdr3_aa: CASSNGGASYNEQFF; cdr3_nt: TGTGCCAGCAGCAACGGGGGGGCCTCCTACAATGAGCAGTTCTTC
j_call: TRBJ2-7; clone_size: .; d_call: TRBD1; v_call: TRBV4-2; cdr3_aa: CASSSLTQGPYKQYF; cdr3_nt: TGTGCCAGCAGCTCCCTCACACAGGGGCCTTACAAGCAGTACTTC
j_call: TRBJ2-7; clone_size: many; d_call: TRBD1; v_call: TRBV28; cdr3_aa: CATNNRDRGTYEQYF; cdr3_nt: TGTGCCACCAATAACCGGGACAGGGGCACCTACGAGCAGTACTTC